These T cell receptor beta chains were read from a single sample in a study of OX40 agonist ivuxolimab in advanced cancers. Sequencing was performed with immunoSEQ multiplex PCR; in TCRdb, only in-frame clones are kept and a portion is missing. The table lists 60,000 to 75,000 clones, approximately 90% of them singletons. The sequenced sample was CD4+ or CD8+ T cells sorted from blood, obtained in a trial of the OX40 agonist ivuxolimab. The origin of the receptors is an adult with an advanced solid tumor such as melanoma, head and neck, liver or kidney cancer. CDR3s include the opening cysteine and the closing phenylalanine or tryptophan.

CASSPAGESKNIQYF	TRBV11-2	TRBJ2-4
CASSQEIPILREVPYNEQFF	TRBV4-2	TRBJ2-1
CASSLGQGGEKLFF	TRBV7-9	TRBJ1-4
CASSSGENQPQHF	TRBV5-6	TRBJ1-5
CASSLVRTPFREQYF	TRBV5-5	TRBJ2-7
CASSITGGPRGDTEAFF	TRBV19	TRBJ1-1
CASRLYEQYF	TRBV27	TRBJ2-7
CASRPTSTGTGTYEQYF	TRBV27	TRBJ2-7
CASRGVEKLFF	TRBV19	TRBJ1-4
CASSLLAGFETQYF	TRBV28	TRBJ2-5
CASSLTETQYF	TRBV7-2	TRBJ2-5
CASSLLGIRSNQPQHF	TRBV28	TRBJ1-5
CAWSAVAATYEQYF	TRBV30	TRBJ2-7
CAGVFNEQFF	TRBV29-1	TRBJ2-1
CASSLSLSGDLVDTQYF	TRBV28	TRBJ2-3
CASSEGLAEYEQYF	TRBV6-1	TRBJ2-7
CASSNIRNRVGYEQYF	TRBV19	TRBJ2-7
CASSLGGSYNEQFF	TRBV6-1	TRBJ2-1
CASSQDRGAGELFF	TRBV4-3	TRBJ2-2
CASSPRGREYYEQYF	TRBV19	NA
CASSSVSGMYEQYF	TRBV27	TRBJ2-7
CASSSVSETYEQYF	TRBV5-8	TRBJ2-7
CASSPPPGGSSYNEQFF	TRBV4-2	TRBJ2-1
CASSWGTSGTDTQYF	TRBV7-3	TRBJ2-3